This T cell receptor beta chain is drawn from a study of T cell repertoires in cytomegalovirus infection. Study details: Newly reported HLA-C-restricted and thoroughly characterized HLA-B-restricted CMV epitopes were employed. Indications came from public TCR beta signatures; they pointed to CMV infection and to a matching HLA type. General study results and limits: Clonotypes of TCR beta that were HLA-C-restricted and CMV-specific dominated the ex vivo response. Totalled public TCR beta family frequency picked out people who carried CMV plus the relevant HLA.

TCRdb fed the reads into MiXCR, producing one record per CDR3 protein. The sample yields 110,000 or so distinct CDR3 sequences, around 31% seen once. With 3 bases removed from V and 4 bases from J, the gap between germline ends came to 15 bases. Looked up from germline, CDR1 is LNHDA and CDR2 is SQIVND (reference sequence). The CDR3 consists of 15 residues. As regards this clonotype: Its antigen remains unknown.

The clonotype originates from a human donor in good health (CMV status not recorded). Some clones in this sample may be carry-over from other donors' samples. J is TRBJ2-5 and V is TRBV19; D perhaps matches TRBD2 (5 bases). Here the sequenced sample was CD8+ T cells from cultured PBMCs, taken from culture after CMV antigen stimulation. The CDR3 loop is CASSIGERLGETQYF. The CDR3 coding sequence is TGTGCCAGTAGTATTGGTGAGCGGCTGGGAGAGACCCAGTACTTC.